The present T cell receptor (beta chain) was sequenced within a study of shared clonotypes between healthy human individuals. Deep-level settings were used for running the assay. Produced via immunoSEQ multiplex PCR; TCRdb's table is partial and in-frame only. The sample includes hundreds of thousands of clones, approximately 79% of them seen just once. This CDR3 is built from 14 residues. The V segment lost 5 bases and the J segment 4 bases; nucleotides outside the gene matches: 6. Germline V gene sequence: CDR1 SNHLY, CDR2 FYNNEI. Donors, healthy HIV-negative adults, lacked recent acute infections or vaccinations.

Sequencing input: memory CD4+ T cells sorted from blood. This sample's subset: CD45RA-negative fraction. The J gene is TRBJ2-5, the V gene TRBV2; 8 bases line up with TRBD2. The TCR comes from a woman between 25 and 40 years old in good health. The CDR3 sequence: CASSSVGRGETQYF. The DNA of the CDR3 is TGTGCCAGCAGTTCGGTCGGGAGGGGAGAGACCCAGTACTTC.